This T cell receptor (beta chain) is from a study of cytomegalovirus exposure and HLA in healthy donors. Details on this clone: This same CDR3 is encoded by further DNA sequences in the sample.

The PCR contained 60 Vbeta and 13 Jbeta primers. Only in-frame clones appear in the TCRdb table, and some are missing; sequencing was by immunoSEQ multiplex PCR. The data show 250,000 or so clones, about 93% seen once. The ends were cut back, 4 bases at V and 5 bases at J, with 12 bases in the middle. CDR1 is SGHNT and CDR2 is YYREEE in the germline V gene (reference sequence). The CDR3 spans 13 residues. The chain combines TRBV5-4 with TRBJ1-1; no clear D. The origin of this receptor is a girl aged 2 to 9 in good health and CMV-seronegative. The sample was PBMCs. Written as DNA, the CDR3 is TGTGCCAGCAGCCCTGGAGAGGAAACTGAAGCTTTCTTT. It yields the protein CASSPGEETEAFF.